What follows is one TCR beta chain and its context. These data belong to a study of technical replicates of blood from a handful of donors. Germline assignment: CDR1 ENHRY and CDR2 SYGVKD. The CDR3 length is 16 residues. V lost 5 bases and J lost 2; bases outside the gene matches: 5. Sequencing used immunoSEQ multiplex PCR; TCRdb keeps in-frame clones, though not all of them. The sample shows under 90,000 clones, approximately 96% of them seen only once. The chain combines TRBV10-3 with TRBJ1-6, with 8 bases identical to TRBD1. The sequencing sample was made of T cells isolated from PBMCs. The receptor comes from a human donor in good health. The CDR3 is CAISRDRRPYNSPLHF. The CDR3 nucleotides read TGTGCCATCAGTAGGGACAGGCGACCCTATAATTCACCCCTCCACTTT.